Shown below are 28 T cell receptor beta chains from a single sample sequenced in a study of CD8+ T cells in alopecia areata. RNA extraction and reverse transcription yielded cDNA as sequencing template. Clones were read by immunoSEQ multiplex PCR, and TCRdb kept only the in-frame ones, dropping some. The table records some 170,000 clones, 50% to 75% of them present only once. Noted treatment: oral pan-JAK inhibitor, 5-10 mg twice daily. Specimen: CD4+ T cells sorted from blood, collected between weeks 55 and 65, from a patient treated with tofacitinib. The receptors originated from a human donor with alopecia areata.

This chain joins TRBV5-1 and TRBJ1-2; 10 nucleotides match TRBD1. CDR3 length equals 16 residues. CDR1 SGHRS and CDR2 YFSETQ come from the germline V gene. The V segment lost 4 bases and the J segment 7 bases; nucleotides outside the gene matches: 13. CDR3 in amino acids: CASSTSPGQGSSGYTF. The CDR3 nucleotides read TGCGCCAGCAGCACCTCTCCGGGACAGGGGTCCAGTGGCTACACCTTC. The full variable domain, its missing parts supplied by reference TRBV5-1 and TRBJ1-2, is KAGVTQTPRYLIKTRGQQVTLSCSPISGHRSVSWYQQTPGQGLQFLFEYFSETQRNKGNFPGRFSGRQFSNSRSEMNVSTLELGDSALYLCASSTSPGQGSSGYTFGSGTRLTVV.

This clone occurred a few times. This chain links TRBV29-1 with TRBJ2-7; TRBD2 matches 14 bases. The CDR3 covers 12 residues. After removal of 6 bases from V and 6 bases from J, the junction contained 1 base not matched to a gene. The germline gives CDR1 SQVTM, CDR2 ANQGSEA. The CDR3 protein is CSVGTSGGEQYF. DNA for the CDR3: TGCAGCGTCGGGACTAGCGGGGGCGAGCAGTACTTC.

About this clone itself: The junction shows a germline mismatch at one end, possibly a read error. V usage is TRBV5-1 and J usage is TRBJ1-2; 9 bases agree with TRBD1. The CDR3 is made up of 17 amino acids. In germline, CDR1 is SGHRS, CDR2 YFSETQ. CDR3 amino acids: CASSETGTGSYNSGYTF. Here the CDR3 DNA reads TGCGCCAGCAGCGAAACCGGGACAGGGTCTTATAACTCTGGCTACACCTTC.

V is TRBV6-5 and J is TRBJ2-1; the match to TRBD1 covers 8 bases. Germline V lookup: CDR1 MNHEY, CDR2 SVGAGI. The CDR3 spans 15 residues. Trimming removed 4 bases from V and 6 bases from J; junction bases left unmatched: 8. CDR3 protein: CASSSDRDVTNEQFF. As DNA, the CDR3 is TGTGCCAGCAGTTCGGACAGGGATGTGACCAATGAGCAGTTCTTC.

The rearrangement links TRBV2 to TRBJ2-7; D could derive from TRBD1 or TRBD2 (5 bases each). Germline CDR1 SNHLY, CDR2 FYNNEI. The CDR3 totals 16 residues. V shed 6 bases and J shed 5 bases, with 23 bases lying between them. Written as DNA, the CDR3 is TGTGCCAGCAGACCATTGTCCGGGGCCCCCCACGACGAGCAGTACTTC. This gives the protein CASRPLSGAPHDEQYF.

The CDR3 DNA sequence: TGTGCCAGCTATTCCACCGGGGAGCTGTTTTTT. This encodes CASYSTGELFF. The chain uses TRBV25-1 and TRBJ2-2; D call uncertain. V shed 8 bases and J shed 4 bases, with 5 bases lying between them. The CDR3 contains 11 residues. Germline CDR1 and CDR2: MGHDK and SYGVNS.

The J gene is TRBJ2-7, the V gene TRBV18; tentative D call: TRBD1 (6 bases). The CDR3 extends over 12 amino acids. V shed 2 bases and J shed 6 bases, with 8 bases lying between them. Germline V gene data show CDR1 as KGHSH and CDR2 as LQKENI. The DNA of the CDR3 is TGTGCCAGCTCACCATCCAGGGGCGAGCAGTACTTC. Its protein is CASSPSRGEQYF.

This sequence joins TRBV30 and TRBJ2-1; D not certain. In germline, CDR1 is GTSNPN, CDR2 SVGIG (reference sequence). This CDR3 region has 13 residues. The V and J ends lost 8 bases and 0 bases respectively, with 11 bases between them. The DNA of the CDR3 is TGTGCCCGGTCGGGCGTCTCCTACAATGAGCAGTTCTTC. Its protein is CARSGVSYNEQFF. Full variable domain (rest looked up from reference TRBV30 and TRBJ2-1): SQTIHQWPATLVQPVGSPLSLECTVEGTSNPNLYWYRQAAGRGLQLLFYSVGIGQISSEVPQNLSASRPQDRQFILSSKKLLLSDSGFYLCARSGVSYNEQFFGPGTRLTVL.

The chain recombines TRBV27 with TRBJ2-5; a possible D gene is TRBD1 (5 bases). Between the trimmed V and J ends, which lost 2 bases and 5 bases, there was a span of 9 bases. CDR1 and CDR2 from the germline V gene are MNHEY and SMNVEV (reference sequence). CDR3 size: 13 residues. The CDR3 region is CASSLTYRETQYF. The CDR3 coding sequence is TGTGCCAGCAGTTTAACGTACAGGGAGACCCAGTACTTC.

Of note for this clone: The sample carries other DNA sequences with the same CDR3. The chain has TRBV5-1 and TRBJ2-3; D not resolved. Trimming pared 2 bases from V and 3 bases from J, leaving 4 bases between. The CDR3 sequence is 12 residues long. Germline V gives CDR1 SGHRS, CDR2 YFSETQ. CDR3 amino acids: CASSFSTDTQYF. CDR3 sequence (DNA): TGCGCCAGCAGCTTCAGTACAGATACGCAGTATTTT.

This clone was recorded once. V gene TRBV6-5 combines with J gene TRBJ2-3; TRBD1 might be the D (6 bases). CDR3 length: 15 residues. The V end was cut by 5 bases, the J end by 0 bases, with 12 bases between. Germline values: CDR1 MNHEY, CDR2 SVGAGI. Written as DNA, the CDR3 is TGTGCCAGCAGTCGACCGGGACAAAGCACAGATACGCAGTATTTT. Protein product: CASSRPGQSTDTQYF.

Points on this clone: In the same sample, other DNA sequences code for this CDR3. The V and J genes are TRBV30 and TRBJ2-5, with 11 bases matching TRBD2. The germline CDR1 and CDR2 sequences are GTSNPN and SVGIG (reference sequence). V trimming: 2 bases; J trimming: 4 bases; junction bases outside the gene matches: 6. The CDR3 contains 15 residues. The CDR3 sequence: CAWSRLAGGPETQYF. The CDR3 DNA sequence: TGTGCCTGGAGTCGATTAGCGGGGGGGCCAGAGACCCAGTACTTC.

The chain combines TRBV6-6 with TRBJ1-1, with 8 bases that match TRBD1. The V and J ends lost 5 bases and 10 bases, in that order; junction bases with no gene match: 0. Germline loops: CDR1 MNHNY, CDR2 SVGAGI (reference sequence). The CDR3 sequence is 10 residues long. In DNA form, the CDR3 reads TGTGCCAGCAGTGACAGGGGAGCTTTCTTT. The encoded protein is CASSDRGAFF.

This clone turned up a few times. The J gene is TRBJ2-3, the V gene TRBV1; the table's D call of TRBD2 was not tested on the DNA. TRBV1 constitutes a pseudogene. There are 16 residues in the CDR3. CDR3 residues: CTSSQVGLAVTDTQYF. CDR3 sequence (DNA): TGCACCAGCAGCCAAGTAGGACTAGCGGTCACAGATACGCAGTATTTT.

This clone has just a few counts. V usage is TRBV2 and J usage is TRBJ2-7; 7 nucleotides match TRBD2. The CDR3 is 15 residues long. Trimming cost V 4 bases and J 0 bases; bases outside gene matches: 6. Germline loops: CDR1 SNHLY, CDR2 FYNNEI. The CDR3 is CASSVAGVLSYEQYF. The CDR3 DNA reads TGTGCCAGCAGTGTTGCGGGGGTCCTCTCCTACGAGCAGTACTTC.

To note about this clone: The same CDR3 also results from other DNA sequences found in this sample. This chain links TRBV7-3 with TRBJ2-2; a weak D match, TRBD2 (6 bases). The CDR3 contains 13 residues. Trimming shortened V by 5 bases and J by 6 bases, and 10 bases separated the two germline ends. Germline V gives CDR1 SGHTA, CDR2 FQGTGA. CDR3 nucleotides: TGTGCCAGCAGCCCCAGGGAGGCCGGGGAGCTGTTTTTT. This codes for CASSPREAGELFF.

This chain joins TRBV7-9 and TRBJ1-6; weak D call: TRBD1 (5 bases). V was cut by 5 bases and J by 5 bases, with 10 bases left in between. The CDR3 has 14 residues. Germline V gene lookup returns CDR1 SEHNR and CDR2 FQNEAQ (reference sequence). CDR3 loop: CASSPDRDNSPLHF. CDR3 bases: TGTGCCAGCAGCCCAGACAGAGATAATTCACCCCTCCACTTT.

Points on this clone: Within the sample, other DNA sequences also encode this same CDR3. The rearrangement joins TRBV30 to TRBJ2-3; no clear D. Germline CDR1 reads GTSNPN; CDR2 reads SVGIG (reference sequence). Trimming took 0 bases from V and 5 from J, leaving 6 bases between them. The CDR3 extends over 12 amino acids. The CDR3 is CAWSVGGDTQYF. CDR3 DNA: TGTGCCTGGAGTGTAGGTGGAGATACGCAGTATTTT. The complete variable domain, with remaining parts taken from reference TRBV30 and TRBJ2-3, reads SQTIHQWPATLVQPVGSPLSLECTVEGTSNPNLYWYRQAAGRGLQLLFYSVGIGQISSEVPQNLSASRPQDRQFILSSKKLLLSDSGFYLCAWSVGGDTQYFGPGTRLTVL.

The rearrangement links TRBV25-1 to TRBJ2-3, with 7 bases that match TRBD2. Per germline, CDR1 MGHDK and CDR2 SYGVNS. CDR3 length: 16 residues. The junction had 8 bases not matched to a gene; V was cut back by 1 base and J by 4 bases. The CDR3 nucleotides are TGTGCCAGCAGTGAATTGGGCGGGGGAACCGCAGATACGCAGTATTTT. Translating it yields CASSELGGGTADTQYF.

There are many counts of this clone. The V and J genes are TRBV5-1 and TRBJ2-3; no clear D. Trimming cost V 0 bases and J 2 bases, with 13 bases left between them. The CDR3 runs 16 residues. Germline CDR1 reads SGHRS; CDR2 reads YFSETQ. The CDR3 coding sequence is TGCGCCAGCAGCTTGGGCGGCAGGACCCCCACAGATACGCAGTATTTT. Amino acids: CASSLGGRTPTDTQYF.

The rearrangement links TRBV29-1 to TRBJ2-5; TRBD1 matches 9 bases. Germline V CDR1 and CDR2: SQVTM, ANQGSEA. This CDR3 is built from 13 residues. Trimming removed 7 bases from V and 4 bases from J; junction bases left unmatched: 7. The CDR3 reads CSAPYRGRETQYF. In DNA form, the CDR3 reads TGCAGCGCGCCATACAGGGGGCGAGAGACCCAGTACTTC.

The rearrangement joins TRBV7-2 to TRBJ1-1; the D is unclear. This CDR3 is built from 12 residues. Trimming removed 4 bases at V and 10 bases at J, with 13 bases between. Germline V gene sequence: CDR1 SGHTA, CDR2 FQGNSA. The CDR3 nucleotides are TGTGCCAGCAGCTCCCACAAGGACGGAGCTTTCTTT. This gives the protein CASSSHKDGAFF.

The chain uses TRBV7-2 and TRBJ2-2; TRBD1 matches at 8 bases. Germline V CDR1 and CDR2: SGHTA, FQGNSA. This CDR3 has 12 amino acids. Trimming took 5 bases from V and 14 from J; bases not matched to a gene: 7. This CDR3 reads CASSSDRGGLFF. The DNA for the CDR3 is TGTGCCAGCAGCAGCGACAGGGGAGGCCTGTTTTTT.

This clone was seen more than once but under ten times. The chain has TRBV6-1 and TRBJ2-1; no clear D gene. The length of the CDR3 is 13 residues. V was pared by 5 bases and J by 10 bases, with 15 bases between. CDR1 and CDR2 from the germline V gene are MNHNS and SASEGT. The CDR3 nucleotides read TGTGCCAGCAGTTCGTCACGAAGTAGCGAGCAGTTCTTC. This translates into CASSSSRSSEQFF.

V is TRBV2 and J is TRBJ1-5; 7 bases fit TRBD1. Germline V gene sequence: CDR1 SNHLY, CDR2 FYNNEI. Trimming cost V 9 bases and J 0 bases; bases outside gene matches: 2. CDR3 size: 13 residues. The CDR3 DNA sequence: TGTGCCAGTGGACAGGATAGCAATCAGCCCCAGCATTTT. It yields the protein CASGQDSNQPQHF.

V is TRBV29-1 and J is TRBJ2-5, with 11 bases matching TRBD2. This CDR3 is built from 12 residues. CDR1 and CDR2 from the germline V gene are SQVTM and ANQGSEA. Losses at the gene ends were 4 bases for V and 9 bases for J; bases not matched to a gene: 4. The CDR3 loop is CSVVSSGGSQYF. In DNA, the CDR3 is TGCAGCGTTGTATCTAGCGGGGGGTCCCAGTACTTC.

This clone appeared a few times. The chain combines TRBV11-2 with TRBJ1-6, with 9 bases fitting TRBD1. Losses at the gene ends were 9 bases for V and 5 bases for J; bases not matched to a gene: 5. The CDR3 is made up of 14 amino acids. The germline V gene encodes CDR1 SGHAT and CDR2 FQNNGV. The CDR3 DNA sequence: TGTGCCAGTAGGACAGGGGCGGATAATTCACCCCTCCACTTT. Translated, it gives CASRTGADNSPLHF.

V and J are TRBV14 and TRBJ2-7; D gene unclear. Trimming shortened V by 0 bases and J by 3 bases, and 6 bases separated the two germline ends. CDR1 SGHDN and CDR2 FVKESK come from the germline V gene. The CDR3 has 13 amino acids. CDR3 nucleotide sequence: TGTGCCAGCAGCCAAGACAGGATCTACGAGCAGTACTTC. It specifies CASSQDRIYEQYF.